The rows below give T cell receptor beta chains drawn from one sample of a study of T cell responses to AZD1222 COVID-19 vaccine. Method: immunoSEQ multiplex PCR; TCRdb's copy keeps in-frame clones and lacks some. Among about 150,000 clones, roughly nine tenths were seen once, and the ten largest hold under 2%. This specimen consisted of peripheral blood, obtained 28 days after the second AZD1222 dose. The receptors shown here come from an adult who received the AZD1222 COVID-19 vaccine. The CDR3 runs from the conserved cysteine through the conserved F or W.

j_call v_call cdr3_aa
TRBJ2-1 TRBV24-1 CATSFGAPANEQFF
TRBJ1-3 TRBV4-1 CASSQVVQPSSGNTIYF
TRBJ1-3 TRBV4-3 CASSPRPGGGNTIYF
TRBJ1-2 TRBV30 CAWSTGPRRGYTF
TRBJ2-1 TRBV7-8 CASSPLGQGAWERSYNEQFF
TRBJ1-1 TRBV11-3 CASSLIHNTEAFF
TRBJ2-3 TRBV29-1 CSVHASGLTDTQYF
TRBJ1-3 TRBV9 CASSVGRGNTIYF
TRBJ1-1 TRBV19 CASSKGRGAFF
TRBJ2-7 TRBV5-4 CASSSGTGYEQYF
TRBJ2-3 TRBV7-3 CASSFKGTSPDTQYF
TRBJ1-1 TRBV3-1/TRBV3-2 CASSPTSVMNTEAFF
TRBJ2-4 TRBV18 CASSPQKGAVSKNIQYF
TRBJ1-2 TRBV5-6 CASSSGYAGYTF
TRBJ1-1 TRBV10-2 CASSEWGGGTEAFF
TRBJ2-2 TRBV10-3 CAIMPGHNTGELFF
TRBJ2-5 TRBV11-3 CASSWPSGRGETQYF
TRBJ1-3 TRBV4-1 CASRGAGPGNTIYF
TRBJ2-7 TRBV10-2 CASSDRPRYEQYF
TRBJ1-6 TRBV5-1 CASSLQSGAGSPLHF
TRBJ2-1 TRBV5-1 CASRNPSGYNEQFF
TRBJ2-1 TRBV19 CASSVGDEQFF
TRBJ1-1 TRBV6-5 CASTKNRGTTEAFF
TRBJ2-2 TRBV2 CATGGSHGELFF
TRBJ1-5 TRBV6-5 CASSPGGNPDQPQHF
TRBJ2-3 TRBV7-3 CASRASGYTDTQYF